Listed here is a single T cell receptor beta chain. These data originate in a study of shared T cell receptors in the human thymus. The V gene lost 3 bases and the J gene lost 1 base, with 12 bases spanning the gap. CDR1 is KGHSH, CDR2 LQKENI, per germline. This CDR3 region has 16 residues. Sequencing was performed with immunoSEQ multiplex PCR; in TCRdb, only in-frame clones are kept and a portion is missing. The sample contains a few hundred thousand clones, 85% to 95% of which appear only once. Sequenced: thymocytes. The chain is built from TRBV18 and TRBJ2-2, with a tentative D call TRBD2 (6 bases). The sequence was collected from a human donor. The chain's CDR3 is CASSPQRRGNTGELFF. CDR3 DNA: TGTGCCAGCTCACCCCAGCGGAGGGGGAACACCGGGGAGCTGTTTTTT.